Each of the 12 T cell receptor beta chains below was sequenced from the same sample in a study of diagnostic markers for celiac disease. TCRdb reprocessed the reads and stores each CDR3 protein as one record, lacking DNA. Across 3,500 to 4,500 distinct CDR3 sequences, the top ten clones capture about 9.2% of the sample. Sequences were obtained from either unsorted cells or a sorted T cell fraction (not recorded which). These TCRs come from a human donor. This table probably holds off-target reads from a library built for another chain.

J is TRBJ1-1 and V is TRBV30. The CDR3 consists of 13 residues. Germline lookup yields CDR1 GTSNPN and CDR2 SVGIG (reference sequence). CDR3 loop: CAWSVQSVTEAFF.

The chain uses TRBV7-2 and TRBJ2-1; checking the TCRdb D call of TRBD1 is not possible without DNA. In germline, CDR1 is SGHTA, CDR2 FQGNSA. The CDR3 covers 14 residues. Here the CDR3 reads CASSPDRVGNEQFF. The full variable domain, rest sourced from reference TRBV7-2 and TRBJ2-1, is GAGVSQSPSNKVTEKGKDVELRCDPISGHTALYWYRQSLGQGLEFLIYFQGNSAPDKSGLPSDRFSAERTGGSVSTLTIQRTQQEDSAVYLCASSPDRVGNEQFFGPGTRLTVL.

Its frequency marks this clonotype as medium-sized. The CDR3 is CASSSQGGANYGYTF. The chain employs TRBV5-1 and TRBJ1-2; TCRdb lists TRBD1, though no DNA is available to test this call. CDR1 SGHRS and CDR2 YFSETQ come from the germline V gene. This CDR3 is built from 15 residues.

By frequency, this clonotype registers medium-sized. This chain links TRBV7-9 with TRBJ1-2; without DNA, the TCRdb call of TRBD1 cannot be checked. The CDR3 contains 15 residues. The germline V gene has CDR1 SEHNR and CDR2 FQNEAQ (reference sequence). The CDR3 is CASSLGTGGNYGYTF.

By frequency, this clonotype is medium-sized. The chain carries TRBV20-1 and TRBJ2-7; checking the TCRdb D call of TRBD1 is not possible without DNA. The CDR3 extends over 13 amino acids. Per germline, CDR1 DFQATT and CDR2 SNEGSKA (reference sequence). CDR3: CSARGGQGSEQYF.

This chain connects TRBV14 to TRBJ1-1. Per the germline V gene, CDR1 is SGHDN and CDR2 is FVKESK. The CDR3 consists of 13 residues. CDR3 in amino acids: CASSQPQLREAFF.

This sequence joins TRBV29-1 and TRBJ1-6. This CDR3 contains 20 residues. The V gene's germline CDR1 is SQVTM and CDR2 ANQGSEA. The CDR3 loop reads CSVIFLVGQLKESYNSPLHF.

The V gene is TRBV7-2, the J gene TRBJ1-2; TCRdb reports TRBD1, a call that lacks DNA to check it against. Germline V CDR1 and CDR2: SGHTA, FQGNSA. The CDR3 extends over 15 amino acids. The CDR3 here is CASSLRRGGGQGYTF. Complete variable domain (other parts from reference TRBV7-2 and TRBJ1-2): GAGVSQSPSNKVTEKGKDVELRCDPISGHTALYWYRQSLGQGLEFLIYFQGNSAPDKSGLPSDRFSAERTGGSVSTLTIQRTQQEDSAVYLCASSLRRGGGQGYTFGSGTRLTVV.

Measured by frequency, this clonotype is medium-sized (0.01 to 0.1%). V and J are TRBV7-2 and TRBJ2-7; TCRdb reports TRBD2, a call that lacks DNA to check it against. The CDR3 loop spans 15 amino acids. Germline assignment: CDR1 SGHTA and CDR2 FQGNSA. The CDR3: CASSAGLAGPYEQYF.

The genes are TRBV14 and TRBJ2-1; the D call of TRBD2 rests on TCRdb alone, since no DNA is present to check it. The CDR3 spans 17 residues. Germline V gene data show CDR1 as SGHDN and CDR2 as FVKESK. The CDR3 sequence: CASSRGGWASSYNEQFF.

The V and J genes are TRBV20-1 and TRBJ2-7. Germline V gene lookup returns CDR1 DFQATT and CDR2 SNEGSKA (reference sequence). The CDR3 length is 13 residues. The CDR3 is CSARPPLSYEQYF.

This clonotype is labeled medium-sized based on frequency. The chain uses TRBV7-2 and TRBJ2-3; lacking DNA, the TRBD1 call made by TCRdb goes unchecked. The germline V gene has CDR1 SGHTA and CDR2 FQGNSA. This CDR3 contains 16 residues. The CDR3 sequence: CASSLAGTVGTDTQYF.